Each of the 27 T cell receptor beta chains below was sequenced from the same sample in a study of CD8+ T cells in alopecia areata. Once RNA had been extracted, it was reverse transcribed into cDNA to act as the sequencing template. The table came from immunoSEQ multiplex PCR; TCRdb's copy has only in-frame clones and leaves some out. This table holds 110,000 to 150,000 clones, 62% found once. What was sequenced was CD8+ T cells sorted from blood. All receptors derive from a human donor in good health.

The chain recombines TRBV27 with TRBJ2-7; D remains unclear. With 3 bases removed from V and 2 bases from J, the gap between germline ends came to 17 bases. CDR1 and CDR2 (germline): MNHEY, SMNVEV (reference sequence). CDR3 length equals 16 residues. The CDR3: CASSFSYGKTTYEQYF. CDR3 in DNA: TGTGCCAGCAGTTTTAGCTACGGTAAGACCACCTACGAGCAGTACTTC.

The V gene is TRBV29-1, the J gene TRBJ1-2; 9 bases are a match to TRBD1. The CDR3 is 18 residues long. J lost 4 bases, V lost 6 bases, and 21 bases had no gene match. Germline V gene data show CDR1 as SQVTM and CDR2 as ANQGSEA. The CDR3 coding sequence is TGCAGCGTACAGAACCGGGACAGGGAAGGGATGGGGGGCTATGGCTACACCTTC. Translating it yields CSVQNRDREGMGGYGYTF.

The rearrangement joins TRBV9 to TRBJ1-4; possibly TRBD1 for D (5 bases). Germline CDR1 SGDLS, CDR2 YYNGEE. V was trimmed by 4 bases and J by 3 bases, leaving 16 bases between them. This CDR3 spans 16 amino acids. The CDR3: CASSPQVGTSNEKLFF. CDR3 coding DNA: TGTGCCAGCAGCCCCCAGGTGGGGACTTCTAATGAAAAACTGTTTTTT. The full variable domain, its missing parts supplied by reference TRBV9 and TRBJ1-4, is DSGVTQTPKHLITATGQRVTLRCSPRSGDLSVYWYQQSLDQGLQFLIQYYNGEERAKGNILERFSAQQFPDLHSELNLSSLELGDSALYFCASSPQVGTSNEKLFFGSGTQLSVL.

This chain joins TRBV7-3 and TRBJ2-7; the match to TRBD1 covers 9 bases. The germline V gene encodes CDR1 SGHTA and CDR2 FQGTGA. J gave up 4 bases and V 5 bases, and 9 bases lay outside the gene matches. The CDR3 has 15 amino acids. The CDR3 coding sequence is TGTGCCAGCAGCGTCGGAACAGGGGGCAGGTACGAGCAGTACTTC. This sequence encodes CASSVGTGGRYEQYF.

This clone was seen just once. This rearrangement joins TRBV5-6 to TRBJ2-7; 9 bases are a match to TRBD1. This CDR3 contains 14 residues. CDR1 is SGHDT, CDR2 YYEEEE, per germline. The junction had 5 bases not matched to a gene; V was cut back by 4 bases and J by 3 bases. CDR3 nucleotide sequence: TGTGCCAGCAGCCCGGGACAGGGCGGCTACGAGCAGTACTTC. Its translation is CASSPGQGGYEQYF.

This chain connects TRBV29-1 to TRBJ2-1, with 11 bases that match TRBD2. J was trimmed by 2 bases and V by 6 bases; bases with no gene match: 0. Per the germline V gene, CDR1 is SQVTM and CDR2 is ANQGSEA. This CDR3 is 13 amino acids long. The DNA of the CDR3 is TGCAGCGTACTAGCGGGGGCCTACAATGAGCAGTTCTTC. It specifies CSVLAGAYNEQFF.

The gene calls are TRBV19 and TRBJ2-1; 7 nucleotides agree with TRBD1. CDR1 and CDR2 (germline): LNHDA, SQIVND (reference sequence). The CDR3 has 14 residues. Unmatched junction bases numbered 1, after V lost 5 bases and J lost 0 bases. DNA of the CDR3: TGTGCCAGTAGTTGGGACAGCTCCTACAATGAGCAGTTCTTC. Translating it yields CASSWDSSYNEQFF.

CDR3 loop: CASSLFRSSAAGELFF. As DNA, the CDR3 is TGCGCCAGCAGCCTCTTCAGATCTAGTGCCGCCGGGGAGCTGTTTTTT. The chain employs TRBV5-1 and TRBJ2-2; D gene unclear. CDR1 and CDR2 (germline): SGHRS, YFSETQ. V lost 4 bases and J 6 bases, leaving 19 bases between the germline ends. This CDR3 is 16 amino acids long.

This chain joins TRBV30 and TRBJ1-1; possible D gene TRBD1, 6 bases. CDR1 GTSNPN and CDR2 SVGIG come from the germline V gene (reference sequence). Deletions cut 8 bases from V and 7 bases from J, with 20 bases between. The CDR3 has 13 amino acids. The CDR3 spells CARGQPIEGEAFF. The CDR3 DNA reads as TGTGCCCGAGGACAGCCGATAGAGGGTGAAGCTTTCTTT.

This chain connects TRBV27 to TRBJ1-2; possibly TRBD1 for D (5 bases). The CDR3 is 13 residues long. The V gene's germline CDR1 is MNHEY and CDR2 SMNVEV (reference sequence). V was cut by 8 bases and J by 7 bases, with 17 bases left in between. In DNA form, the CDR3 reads TGTGCCAGCTATGGGGGGGACGGTCGTGGCTACACCTTC. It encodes CASYGGDGRGYTF.

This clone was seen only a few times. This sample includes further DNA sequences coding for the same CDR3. CDR3 loop: CSVEGRGGYTF. CDR3 sequence (DNA): TGCAGCGTTGAGGGCAGGGGAGGCTACACCTTC. The chain employs TRBV29-1 and TRBJ1-2; D possibly corresponds to TRBD1 (6 bases). The CDR3 is made up of 11 amino acids. Looked up from germline, CDR1 is SQVTM and CDR2 is ANQGSEA. The V and J ends lost 3 bases and 8 bases respectively, with 10 bases between them.

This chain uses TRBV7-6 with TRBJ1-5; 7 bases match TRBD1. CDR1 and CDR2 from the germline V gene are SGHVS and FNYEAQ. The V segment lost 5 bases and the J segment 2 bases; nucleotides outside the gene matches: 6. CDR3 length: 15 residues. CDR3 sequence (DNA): TGTGCCAGCAGCGCGGGACAGCGAGGCAATCAGCCCCAGCATTTT. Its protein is CASSAGQRGNQPQHF.

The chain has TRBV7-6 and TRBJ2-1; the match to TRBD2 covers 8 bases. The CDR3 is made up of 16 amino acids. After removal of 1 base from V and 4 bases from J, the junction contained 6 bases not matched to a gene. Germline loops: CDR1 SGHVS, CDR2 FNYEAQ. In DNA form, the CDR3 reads TGTGCCAGCAGCTTAGGACGGGAGGGCCTTTACAATGAGCAGTTCTTC. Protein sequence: CASSLGREGLYNEQFF.

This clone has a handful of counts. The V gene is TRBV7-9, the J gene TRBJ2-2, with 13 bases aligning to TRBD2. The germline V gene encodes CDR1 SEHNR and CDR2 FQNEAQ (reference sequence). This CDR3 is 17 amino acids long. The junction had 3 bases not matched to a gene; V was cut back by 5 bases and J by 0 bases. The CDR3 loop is CASSIGLAGANTGELFF. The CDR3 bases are TGTGCCAGCAGCATCGGACTAGCGGGAGCGAACACCGGGGAGCTGTTTTTT. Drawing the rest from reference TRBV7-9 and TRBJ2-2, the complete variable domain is DTGVSQNPRHKITKRGQNVTFRCDPISEHNRLYWYRQTLGQGPEFLTYFQNEAQLEKSRLLSDRFSAERPKGSFSTLEIQRTEQGDSAMYLCASSIGLAGANTGELFFGEGSRLTVL.

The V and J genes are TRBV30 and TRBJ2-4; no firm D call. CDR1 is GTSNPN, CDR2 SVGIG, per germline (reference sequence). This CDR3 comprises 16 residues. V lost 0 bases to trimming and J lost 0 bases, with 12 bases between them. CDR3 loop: CAWSVPGNLAKNIQYF. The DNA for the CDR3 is TGTGCCTGGAGTGTACCGGGTAACCTAGCCAAAAACATTCAGTACTTC.

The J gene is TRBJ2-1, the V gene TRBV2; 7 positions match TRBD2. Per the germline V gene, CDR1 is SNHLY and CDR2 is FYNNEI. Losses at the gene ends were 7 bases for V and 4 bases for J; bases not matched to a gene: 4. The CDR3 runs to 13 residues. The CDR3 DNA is TGTGCCAGCACCGACGGGGGGTACAATGAGCAGTTCTTC. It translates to CASTDGGYNEQFF.

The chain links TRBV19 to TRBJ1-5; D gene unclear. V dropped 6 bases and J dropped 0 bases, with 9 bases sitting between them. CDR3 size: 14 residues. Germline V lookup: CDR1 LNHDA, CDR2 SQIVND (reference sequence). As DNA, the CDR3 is TGTGCCAGTAGAGGTCCGGATAGCAATCAGCCCCAGCATTTT. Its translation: CASRGPDSNQPQHF.

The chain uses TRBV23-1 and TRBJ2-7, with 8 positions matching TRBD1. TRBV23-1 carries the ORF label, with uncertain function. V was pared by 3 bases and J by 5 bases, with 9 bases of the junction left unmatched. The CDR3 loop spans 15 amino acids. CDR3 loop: CASSHHPGGYHEQYF. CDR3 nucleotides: TGCGCCAGCAGTCATCATCCAGGGGGCTATCACGAGCAGTACTTC.

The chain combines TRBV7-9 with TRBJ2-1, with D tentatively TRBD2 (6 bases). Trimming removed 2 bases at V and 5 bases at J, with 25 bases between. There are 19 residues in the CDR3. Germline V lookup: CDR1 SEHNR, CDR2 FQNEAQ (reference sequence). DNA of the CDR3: TGTGCCAGCAGCTTACCGGTTTTAGGCGAGCGGGTTCTACACAATGAGCAGTTCTTC. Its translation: CASSLPVLGERVLHNEQFF.

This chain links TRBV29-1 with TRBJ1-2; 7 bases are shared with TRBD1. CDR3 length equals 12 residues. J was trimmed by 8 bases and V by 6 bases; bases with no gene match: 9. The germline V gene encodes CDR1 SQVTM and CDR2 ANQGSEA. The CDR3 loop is CSVSGTAGGYTF. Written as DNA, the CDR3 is TGCAGCGTATCCGGGACAGCCGGCGGCTACACCTTC.

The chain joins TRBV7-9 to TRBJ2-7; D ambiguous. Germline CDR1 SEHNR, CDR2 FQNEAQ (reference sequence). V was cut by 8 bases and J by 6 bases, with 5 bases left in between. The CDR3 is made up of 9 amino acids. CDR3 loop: CASGSEQYF. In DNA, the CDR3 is TGTGCCAGCGGTAGCGAGCAGTACTTC.

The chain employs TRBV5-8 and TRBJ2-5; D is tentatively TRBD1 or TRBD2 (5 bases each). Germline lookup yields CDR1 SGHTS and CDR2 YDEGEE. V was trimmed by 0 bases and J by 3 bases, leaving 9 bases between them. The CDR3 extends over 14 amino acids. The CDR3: CASSLVGTEETQYF. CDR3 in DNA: TGTGCCAGCAGCTTGGTGGGGACGGAAGAGACCCAGTACTTC.

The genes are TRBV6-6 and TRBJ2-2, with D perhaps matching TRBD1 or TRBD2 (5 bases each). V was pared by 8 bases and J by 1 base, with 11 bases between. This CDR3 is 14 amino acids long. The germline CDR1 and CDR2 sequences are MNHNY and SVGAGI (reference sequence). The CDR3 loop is CASRLQVNTGELFF. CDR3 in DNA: TGTGCCAGCCGACTACAGGTGAACACCGGGGAGCTGTTTTTT.

The CDR3: CASSQDISGYNEQFF. CDR3 in DNA: TGCGCCAGCAGCCAAGACATTAGCGGTTACAATGAGCAGTTCTTC. The rearrangement links TRBV4-1 to TRBJ2-1, with D perhaps matching TRBD2 (6 bases). The germline gives CDR1 MGHRA, CDR2 YSYEKL. The CDR3 length is 15 residues. V lost 0 bases and J 4 bases, leaving 10 bases between the germline ends.

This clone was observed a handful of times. Here the CDR3 DNA reads TGCAGCGTTCCCCAGTCTACCGCGAACACCGGGGAGCTGTTTTTT. Amino acids: CSVPQSTANTGELFF. The V gene is TRBV29-1, the J gene TRBJ2-2; D is unresolved. V was pared by 5 bases and J by 0 bases, with 13 bases between. Germline loops: CDR1 SQVTM, CDR2 ANQGSEA. CDR3 size: 15 residues.

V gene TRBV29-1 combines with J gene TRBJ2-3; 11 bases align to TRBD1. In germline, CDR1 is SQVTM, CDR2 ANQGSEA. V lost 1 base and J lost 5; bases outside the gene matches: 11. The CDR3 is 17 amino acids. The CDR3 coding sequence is TGCAGCGTTGAAGCCCCTTCGGACAGGGGGCAGGAAGATACGCAGTATTTT. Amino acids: CSVEAPSDRGQEDTQYF.

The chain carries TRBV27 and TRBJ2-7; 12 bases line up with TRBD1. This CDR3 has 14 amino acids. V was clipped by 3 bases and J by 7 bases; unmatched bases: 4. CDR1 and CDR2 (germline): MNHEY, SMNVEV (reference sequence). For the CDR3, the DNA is TGTGCCAGCAGTTTGGGGACAGGGGGCTTAGAGCAGTACTTC. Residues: CASSLGTGGLEQYF.